The rows below give T cell receptor beta chains drawn from one sample of a study of control samples from healthy donors and cancer patients. Clones were read by immunoSEQ multiplex PCR, and TCRdb kept only the in-frame ones, dropping some. The sample contains around 30,000 clones, roughly 85% of which appear only once. Sequencing used PBMCs. These receptors were taken from a woman aged 60 to 75 with head and neck cancer. Both conserved end residues are part of each CDR3. D genes are given only for firm matches. The size of a clone is reported for some rows only, either as once, few or many, or as a class for expanded clones.

V gene	D gene	clone size	J gene	CDR3 DNA	CDR3 protein
TRBV4-2	TRBD2	.	TRBJ2-7	TGTGCCAGCAGCCAAGATCTAGCGGGGTGGTACGAGCAGTACTTC	CASSQDLAGWYEQYF
TRBV11-3	TRBD1	.	TRBJ2-7	TGTGCCAGCAGCCGTACCTACACAGGGGGTGGGTACGAGCAGTACTTC	CASSRTYTGGGYEQYF
TRBV30	.	.	TRBJ1-2	TGTGCCTGGAGTGTACCGGTAGGAGGTGGCTACACCTTC	CAWSVPVGGGYTF
TRBV6-2/TRBV6-3	.	.	TRBJ1-5	TGTGCCAGCAGTTACCGCCAGGGCCCCCAGCATTTT	CASSYRQGPQHF
TRBV5-1	TRBD1	.	TRBJ1-1	TGCGCCAGCAGCTCGTATGCCAGGGGGGACACTGAAGCTTTCTTT	CASSSYARGDTEAFF
TRBV10-1	TRBD1	medium-sized	TRBJ2-3	TGCGCCAGCAGTGAGGTGGGACAGGGATTTGATACGCAGTATTTT	CASSEVGQGFDTQYF
TRBV19	.	.	TRBJ2-3	TGTGCCAGTAGTATGGCTGCAGATACGCAGTATTTT	CASSMAADTQYF
TRBV7-8	.	once	TRBJ1-3	TGTGCCAGCAGCTTAATTAGTTCAAGGTCTGGAAACACCATATATTTT	CASSLISSRSGNTIYF
TRBV27	.	.	TRBJ1-2	TGTGCCAGCAGTTTATGGGGAGCCTCGGGCTACACCTTC	CASSLWGASGYTF
TRBV3-1/TRBV3-2	.	once	TRBJ1-1	TGTGCCAGCAGCGGTGGGGCTCTTTCAATTCGCACTGAAGCTTTCTTT	CASSGGALSIRTEAFF
TRBV4-2	.	few	TRBJ2-7	TGTGCCAGCAGCCGGAACTCTAGGGCGCTTTCGAACGAGCAGTACTTC	CASSRNSRALSNEQYF
TRBV6-5	.	.	TRBJ2-2	TGTGCCAGCGGAGAATGGGACCCCGGGGAGCTGTTTTTT	CASGEWDPGELFF
TRBV30	.	.	TRBJ1-2	TGTGCCTGGAGTGTAGGGGCGGCCACTAACTATGGCTACACCTTC	CAWSVGAATNYGYTF
TRBV9	.	.	TRBJ2-2	TGTGCCAGCAGCTTCGGCGGGGCCGGGGAGCTGTTTTTT	CASSFGGAGELFF
TRBV29-1	TRBD2	once	TRBJ2-1	TGCAGCGTTGAACTAGCGGGAGGTCACAATGAGCAGTTCTTC	CSVELAGGHNEQFF
TRBV7-2	.	.	TRBJ1-1	TGTGCCAGCAGCCAAAAGTGGGCAGCAGTGAACACTGAAGCTTTCTTT	CASSQKWAAVNTEAFF
TRBV4-2	.	few	TRBJ2-2	TGTGCCAGCAGCCAAGATACGGGCGGGGACACCGGGGAGCTGTTTTTT	CASSQDTGGDTGELFF
TRBV12-3/TRBV12-4	.	.	TRBJ2-5	TGTGCCAGCAGTTTATCCCAGAAAGAGACCCAGTACTTC	CASSLSQKETQYF
TRBV11-2	.	.	TRBJ2-5	TGTGCCAGCAGCTTAGTTGGGGGGGCTGGAGAGACCCAGTACTTC	CASSLVGGAGETQYF
TRBV7-2	.	.	TRBJ1-2	TGTGCCAGCAGCCAGGACAGTTATGGCTACACCTTC	CASSQDSYGYTF
TRBV19	.	.	TRBJ2-5	TGTGCCAGTAGTATAGGTACAGTCGAGACCCAGTACTTC	CASSIGTVETQYF
TRBV7-2	TRBD2	.	TRBJ2-1	TGTGCCAGCAGCTCTTTAGCGGGAGGGCTGAATGAGCAGTTCTTC	CASSSLAGGLNEQFF
TRBV19	.	.	TRBJ1-1	TGTGCCAGTAGTACCTACACCGGGGGCCCTCCTTCTGAAGCTTTCTTT	CASSTYTGGPPSEAFF
TRBV28	.	few	TRBJ1-1	TGTGCCAGCAGTCCTCTGAGGGAGATGAACACTGAAGCTTTCTTT	CASSPLREMNTEAFF
TRBV19	.	.	TRBJ2-3	TGTGCCAGTAGTCAGGGGAGCGCAGATACGCAGTATTTT	CASSQGSADTQYF
TRBV4-2	TRBD2	.	TRBJ2-7	TGTGCCAGCAGCCAAGAACCTAGCGGGAGCTACGAGCAGTACTTC	CASSQEPSGSYEQYF
TRBV5-1	.	.	TRBJ1-1	TGCGCCAGCACCCTGGGGGGTAGGAGCAACACTGAAGCTTTCTTT	CASTLGGRSNTEAFF
TRBV30	TRBD1	.	TRBJ2-7	TGTGCCCGGACAGGGGGTCTCGACGAGCAGTACTTC	CARTGGLDEQYF
TRBV12-3/TRBV12-4	.	.	TRBJ1-3	TGTGCCAGCAGCAGGGACTCTGGAAACACCATATATTTT	CASSRDSGNTIYF
TRBV19	.	.	TRBJ1-2	TGTGCCAGTAAAGGGGACGGGCACTATGGCTACACCTTC	CASKGDGHYGYTF
TRBV6-2/TRBV6-3	.	.	TRBJ2-1	TGTGCCAGCAGTTACACCCGGAGCTCCTACAATGAGCAGTTCTTC	CASSYTRSSYNEQFF
TRBV27	.	.	TRBJ1-6	TGTGCCAGCAGTTTCGCCAATTCACCCCTCCACTTT	CASSFANSPLHF